This T cell receptor beta chain is drawn from a study of low-dose radiotherapy and immunotherapy resistance in tumors. Turning to the study itself: One day prior to radiation and immunotherapy, intravenous cyclophosphamide at 200 mg/m2 was given, repeated every two weeks.

Time point here: before trial treatment. Priming of first-strand cDNA relied on TRAV- and TRBV-specific primers (covering alpha and beta chains). It was with a constant-region primer and a V-primer adapter that TCRs were amplified over roughly 19 PCR cycles. A single record per CDR3 protein comes from TCRdb applying MiXCR to the reads. The sample yields under 70,000 distinct CDR3 sequences, approximately 26% seen once. The origin of this receptor is a male donor with prostate cancer. Sample: PBMCs, taken before treatment.

This CDR3 reads CASSLQLAGAHEQYF. DNA for the CDR3: TGTGCCAGCAGCTTGCAACTAGCGGGAGCCCACGAGCAGTACTTC. V gene TRBV5-4 combines with J gene TRBJ2-7, with TRBD2 matching over 11 bases. Trimming at V came to 1 base and at J to 5 bases, leaving 5 bases not matched to a gene. Germline V gives CDR1 SGHNT, CDR2 YYREEE (reference sequence). The CDR3 sequence is 15 residues long.